The 21 T cell receptor beta chains reported below all come from one sample, sequenced in a study of T cell repertoires in cytomegalovirus infection. TCRdb re-called the reads through MiXCR, storing one row per CDR3 protein. This table has some 600,000 distinct CDR3 sequences, approximately 24% appearing once. Sequenced material: CD8+ T cells from PBMCs. The receptors stem from a human donor in good health (CMV status not recorded). Some clones in this sample may be carry-over from other donors' samples.

In this sample, this clonotype turned up a few times. V is TRBV4-1 and J is TRBJ2-1, with D maybe TRBD2 (7 bases). CDR1 and CDR2 from the germline V gene are MGHRA and YSYEKL. Trimming removed 0 bases from V and 7 bases from J, with 13 bases in between. The CDR3 covers 15 residues. In DNA, the CDR3 is TGCGCCAGCAGCCAAGATCGGGGGGCGGGTAATGAGCAGTTCTTC. This encodes CASSQDRGAGNEQFF.

J is TRBJ2-3 and V is TRBV10-3; D not resolved. The CDR3 is 14 residues long. The V end lost 0 bases, the J end lost 6 bases, and 10 bases lay between the germline ends. CDR1 is ENHRY and CDR2 is SYGVKD in the germline V gene. The CDR3 DNA reads as TGTGCCATCAGTGAGTCGATGAGAGCCGATACGCAGTATTTT. Translated, it gives CAISESMRADTQYF.

This clonotype was seen a handful of times. V gene TRBV6-2 or TRBV6-3 combines with J gene TRBJ1-5; maybe TRBD1 (6 bases). V was cut by 5 bases and J by 0 bases, with 14 bases left in between. Germline V gene data show CDR1 as MNHEY and CDR2 as SVGEGT. This CDR3 has 16 residues. In DNA, the CDR3 is TGTGCCAGCAGTCATCCGTGGACAGATAGCAATCAGCCCCAGCATTTT. Protein sequence: CASSHPWTDSNQPQHF.

The rearrangement links TRBV5-6 to TRBJ2-7; D might be TRBD1 or TRBD2, each matching 5 bases. The CDR3 consists of 15 residues. CDR1 SGHDT and CDR2 YYEEEE come from the germline V gene. Trimming stripped 7 bases from V and 0 bases from J, with 17 bases between. In DNA form, the CDR3 reads TGTGCCAGCTCCAATCCGGGACCGCCCTCCTACGAGCAGTACTTC. Translating it yields CASSNPGPPSYEQYF.

The table lists this clonotype with a few counts. The genes are TRBV19 and TRBJ1-1; maybe TRBD1 (6 bases). Germline CDR1 and CDR2: LNHDA and SQIVND (reference sequence). The V gene lost 5 bases and the J gene lost 3 bases, with 16 bases spanning the gap. This CDR3 region has 15 residues. CDR3 bases: TGTGCCAGTAGTTCTCGATACAGGGAGGACACTGAAGCTTTCTTT. It translates to CASSSRYREDTEAFF.

V is TRBV9 and J is TRBJ1-2; D is unclear. The CDR3 consists of 13 residues. Germline values: CDR1 SGDLS, CDR2 YYNGEE. Deletions cut 0 bases from V and 4 bases from J, with 7 bases between. In nucleotides, the CDR3 is TGTGCCAGCAGCGTAGCTCTATTCTATGGCTACACCTTC. It codes for CASSVALFYGYTF.

This clonotype was counted a few times. The chain combines TRBV7-2 with TRBJ2-1; D gene ambiguous. Germline V gene lookup returns CDR1 SGHTA and CDR2 FQGNSA. This CDR3 has 13 residues. V gave up 7 bases and J gave up 1 base, with 8 bases separating them. The CDR3 here is CASNWGSYNEQFF. In DNA form, the CDR3 reads TGTGCCAGCAACTGGGGATCCTACAATGAGCAGTTCTTC.

About this clonotype: A much larger clone differs from this one at a single base, so this may be a read error. The CDR3 is CASSLVGAGYTF. The CDR3 DNA reads TGTGCCAGCAGCTTGGTAGGGGCCGGCTACACCTTC. This chain joins TRBV7-4 and TRBJ1-2; TRBD1 is a possible D gene (5 bases). V lost 3 bases and J 8 bases, leaving 10 bases between the germline ends. The CDR3 extends over 12 amino acids. Germline CDR1 and CDR2: SGHVT and SQSDAQ.

About this clonotype itself: A read error may be the cause here, since a much bigger clone is one base away. This chain uses TRBV6-1 with TRBJ2-7; 13 bases fit TRBD2. This CDR3 spans 16 amino acids. Unmatched junction bases numbered 4, after V lost 3 bases and J lost 2 bases. From germline, CDR1 is MNHNS and CDR2 SASEGT. In DNA, the CDR3 is TGTGCCAGCAGTGAGTCTGGACTAGCGGGGGCCTACGAGCAGTACTTC. Translation: CASSESGLAGAYEQYF.

This clonotype occurred many times. This chain connects TRBV28 to TRBJ2-1; 8 bases agree with TRBD2. The germline V gene encodes CDR1 MDHEN and CDR2 SYDVKM. V shed 6 bases, J shed 5 bases, and the junction held 6 bases outside the gene matches. This CDR3 comprises 14 residues. The CDR3 DNA reads TGTGCCAGCAGACTAGCGGCTGGGAACAATGAGCAGTTCTTC. This translates into CASRLAAGNNEQFF.

This clonotype was detected ten times or more. This sequence joins TRBV11-3 and TRBJ2-3; 7 positions agree with TRBD1. Germline values: CDR1 SGHNT, CDR2 YENEEA. The CDR3 totals 15 residues. V shed 5 bases, J shed 4 bases, and the junction held 9 bases outside the gene matches. In DNA form, the CDR3 reads TGTGCCAGCAGCCCAAGGGACAGCGGCGCAGATACGCAGTATTTT. The encoded protein is CASSPRDSGADTQYF.

This sequence joins TRBV28 and TRBJ2-5, with D perhaps TRBD2 (7 bases). V lost 2 bases and J 1 base, leaving 11 bases between the germline ends. This CDR3 region has 15 residues. The germline gives CDR1 MDHEN, CDR2 SYDVKM. CDR3 DNA sequence: TGTGCCAGCAGTTTAGGCGGGGGCTCCCAAGAGACCCAGTACTTC. Its protein is CASSLGGGSQETQYF.

The V gene is TRBV12-5, the J gene TRBJ2-2, with D maybe TRBD1 (5 bases). V gave up 2 bases and J gave up 1 base, with 8 bases separating them. The CDR3 covers 15 residues. Germline lookup yields CDR1 LGHNT and CDR2 FRNRAP. The DNA of the CDR3 is TGTGCTAGTGGTTTGTTCCAGGGGAACACCGGGGAGCTGTTTTTT. Protein: CASGLFQGNTGELFF.

There are many counts of this clonotype. The chain links TRBV7-9 to TRBJ1-2; 8 bases match TRBD1. Germline CDR1 reads SEHNR; CDR2 reads FQNEAQ (reference sequence). CDR3 length: 16 amino acids. V trimming: 5 bases; J trimming: 4 bases; junction bases outside the gene matches: 12. CDR3 sequence: CASSAKMTGAFYGYTF. The CDR3 nucleotides read TGTGCCAGCAGCGCTAAGATGACAGGGGCGTTCTATGGCTACACCTTC.

This clonotype occurred many times. CDR3 amino acids: CASSIRGREQYF. The CDR3 DNA reads as TGTGCCAGCAGCATAAGGGGCAGGGAGCAGTACTTC. The chain uses TRBV7-8 and TRBJ2-7; tentative D call: TRBD1 (5 bases). The CDR3 runs to 12 residues. V dropped 5 bases and J dropped 7 bases, with 12 bases sitting between them. Looked up from germline, CDR1 is SGHVS and CDR2 is FQNEAQ.

The CDR3: CASSYPPRSQNTGELFF. The CDR3 DNA reads TGTGCCAGCAGTTACCCACCACGGTCCCAGAACACCGGGGAGCTGTTTTTT. The chain combines TRBV6-6 with TRBJ2-2; D remains ambiguous. CDR3 length: 17 amino acids. Trimming left V 2 bases short and J 1 base short, with 14 bases between. Germline V gene sequence: CDR1 MNHNY, CDR2 SVGAGI (reference sequence).

This clonotype turned up a few times. The chain carries TRBV29-1 and TRBJ1-2, with D uncertain. The CDR3 length is 11 residues. Germline CDR1 is SQVTM and CDR2 is ANQGSEA. The V gene lost 8 bases and the J gene lost 4 bases, with 11 bases spanning the gap. The CDR3 region is CSTLGVYGYTF. The CDR3 DNA follows: TGCAGCACCTTGGGAGTCTATGGCTACACCTTC.

This clonotype occurred a few times. The chain employs TRBV12-3 or TRBV12-4 and TRBJ1-2, with TRBD1 matching 10 bases. V dropped 7 bases and J dropped 2; count of bases not matched to a gene: 4. This CDR3 region has 14 residues. DNA for the CDR3: TGTGCCAGCACCAAGGGACAGGGGAACTATGGCTACACCTTC. Protein sequence: CASTKGQGNYGYTF.

To note about this clonotype: It may be a read error: a sequence one base away is much more abundant. This rearrangement joins TRBV6-6 to TRBJ1-1; D gene uncertain. The V gene lost 0 bases and the J gene lost 10 bases, with 6 bases spanning the gap. Germline V gene sequence: CDR1 MNHNY, CDR2 SVGAGI (reference sequence). The CDR3 extends over 11 amino acids. The CDR3 sequence: CASSYSAVAFF. The CDR3, as DNA: TGTGCCAGCAGTTACTCCGCTGTAGCTTTCTTT.

In this sample, this clonotype turned up many times. The chain carries TRBV7-8 and TRBJ2-1; TRBD1 agrees at 7 bases. Per the germline V gene, CDR1 is SGHVS and CDR2 is FQNEAQ. The trim removed 5 bases at V and 5 bases at J, leaving 6 bases unmatched. CDR3 length: 14 residues. The CDR3 coding sequence is TGTGCCAGCAGCCCGTACGGACAGGACAATGAGCAGTTCTTC. As protein: CASSPYGQDNEQFF.

The rearrangement uses TRBV18 and TRBJ1-5; D gene ambiguous. Germline V gene sequence: CDR1 KGHSH, CDR2 LQKENI. The CDR3 is 17 residues long. With 2 bases removed from V and 0 bases from J, the gap between germline ends came to 14 bases. In DNA form, the CDR3 reads TGTGCCAGCTCACCAACAACACCCGGGGATAGCAATCAGCCCCAGCATTTT. It translates to CASSPTTPGDSNQPQHF.